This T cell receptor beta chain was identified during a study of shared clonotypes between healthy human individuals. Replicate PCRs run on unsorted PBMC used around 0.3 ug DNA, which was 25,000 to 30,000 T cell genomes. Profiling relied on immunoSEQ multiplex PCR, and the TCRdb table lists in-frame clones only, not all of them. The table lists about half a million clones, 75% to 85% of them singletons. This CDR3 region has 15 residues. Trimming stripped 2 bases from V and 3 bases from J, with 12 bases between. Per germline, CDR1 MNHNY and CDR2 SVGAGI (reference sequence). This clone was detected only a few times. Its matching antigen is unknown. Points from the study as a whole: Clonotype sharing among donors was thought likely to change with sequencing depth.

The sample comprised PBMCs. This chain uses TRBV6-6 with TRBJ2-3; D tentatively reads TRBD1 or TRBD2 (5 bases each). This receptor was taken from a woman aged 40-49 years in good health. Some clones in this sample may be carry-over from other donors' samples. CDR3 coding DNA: TGTGCCAGCAGTTACGGGGGAGCACATACAGATACGCAGTATTTT. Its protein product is CASSYGGAHTDTQYF.